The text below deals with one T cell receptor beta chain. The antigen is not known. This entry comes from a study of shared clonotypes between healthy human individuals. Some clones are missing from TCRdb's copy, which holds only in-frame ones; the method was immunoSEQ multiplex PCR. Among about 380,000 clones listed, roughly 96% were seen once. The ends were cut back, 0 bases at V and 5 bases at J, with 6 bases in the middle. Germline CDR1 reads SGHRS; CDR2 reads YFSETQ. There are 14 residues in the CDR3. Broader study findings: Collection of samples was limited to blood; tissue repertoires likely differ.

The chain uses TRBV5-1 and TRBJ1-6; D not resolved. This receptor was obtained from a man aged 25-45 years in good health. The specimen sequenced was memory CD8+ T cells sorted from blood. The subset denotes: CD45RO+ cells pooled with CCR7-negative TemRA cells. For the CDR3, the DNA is TGCGCCAGCAGCTTGGGTAGGGATAATTCACCCCTCCACTTT. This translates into CASSLGRDNSPLHF.